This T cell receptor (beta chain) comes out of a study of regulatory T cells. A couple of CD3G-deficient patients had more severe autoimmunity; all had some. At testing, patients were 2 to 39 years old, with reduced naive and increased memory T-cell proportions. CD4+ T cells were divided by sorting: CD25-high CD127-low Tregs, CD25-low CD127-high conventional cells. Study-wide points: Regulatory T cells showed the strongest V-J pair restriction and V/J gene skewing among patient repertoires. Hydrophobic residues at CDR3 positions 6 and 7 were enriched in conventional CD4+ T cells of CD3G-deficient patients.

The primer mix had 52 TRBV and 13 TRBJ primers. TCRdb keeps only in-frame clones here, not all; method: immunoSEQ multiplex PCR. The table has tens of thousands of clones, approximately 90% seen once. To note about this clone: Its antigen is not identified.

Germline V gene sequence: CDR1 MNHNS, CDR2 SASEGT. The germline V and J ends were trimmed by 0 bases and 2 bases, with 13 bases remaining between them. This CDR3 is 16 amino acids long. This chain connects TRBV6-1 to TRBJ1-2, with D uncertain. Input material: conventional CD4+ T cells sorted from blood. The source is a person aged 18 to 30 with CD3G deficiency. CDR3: CASSEAVGNTNYGYTF. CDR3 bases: TGTGCCAGCAGTGAAGCGGTGGGAAATACCAACTATGGCTACACCTTC.